The 5 T cell receptor beta chains listed next were all sequenced from one sample in a study of CD8+ T cells in alopecia areata. Treatment reported: oral pan-JAK inhibitor, 5-10 mg twice daily. RNA was extracted and reverse transcribed into cDNA as the sequencing template. Measured with immunoSEQ multiplex PCR; TCRdb has only the in-frame clones, and not every one. The repertoire consists of more than 150,000 clones, with 40% to 65% occurring once and the leading ten covering over 9.5%. This sample comprised CD8+ T cells sorted from blood, obtained at week 52, from a patient treated with tofacitinib. These receptors came from a human donor with alopecia areata.

The chain employs TRBV13 and TRBJ2-5; D is possibly TRBD2 (5 bases). CDR3 length equals 13 residues. Per germline, CDR1 PRHDT and CDR2 FYEKMQ (reference sequence). V was pared by 2 bases and J by 4 bases, with 8 bases between. The CDR3 region has the DNA TGTGCCAGCAGCTTAAGGCTAGCAGAGACCCAGTACTTC. This sequence encodes CASSLRLAETQYF.

The chain employs TRBV4-2 and TRBJ2-1, with D possibly being TRBD2 (5 bases). The CDR3 is 14 residues long. With 0 bases removed from V and 8 bases from J, the gap between germline ends came to 11 bases. From germline, CDR1 is LGHNA and CDR2 YNFKEQ. The CDR3 nucleotides read TGTGCCAGCAGCCAAGATCTGGGGAGCGATGAGCAGTTCTTC. It translates to CASSQDLGSDEQFF.

The chain is built from TRBV4-1 and TRBJ1-1, with D unclear. Per germline, CDR1 MGHRA and CDR2 YSYEKL. This CDR3 contains 13 residues. Trimming removed 1 base at V and 1 base at J, with 4 bases between. The CDR3 DNA follows: TGCGCCAGCAGCCAAGGGAGGAACACTGAAGCTTTCTTT. Its translation: CASSQGRNTEAFF.

The chain recombines TRBV7-3 with TRBJ2-3; the match to TRBD1 covers 11 bases. The V and J ends lost 5 bases and 5 bases, in that order; junction bases with no gene match: 6. Germline CDR1 SGHTA, CDR2 FQGTGA. This CDR3 spans 15 amino acids. CDR3 protein: CASSDRTGGVDTQYF. DNA of the CDR3: TGTGCCAGCAGCGACCGGACAGGGGGCGTAGATACGCAGTATTTT.

This clone was recorded once. J is TRBJ1-1 and V is TRBV4-3, with TRBD1 as a possible D gene (5 bases). The CDR3 contains 16 residues. Trimming stripped 4 bases from V and 6 bases from J, with 21 bases between. The V gene's germline CDR1 is LGHNA and CDR2 YSLEER. Here the CDR3 reads CASSPRDGGERPEAFF. Written as DNA, the CDR3 is TGCGCCAGCAGCCCGCGGGACGGGGGGGAGAGACCTGAAGCTTTCTTT.